Each of the 12 T cell receptor beta chains below was sequenced from the same sample in a study of human T cells and chemical hapten exposure (dated by TCRdb to the early 2020s). Explained via the paper, the time point label denotes: pre-sensitization, week 0. The treatment or condition label here, explained by the study, means: therapeutic diphenylcyclopropenone sensitization with weekly scalp DPC. The receptor library was made with RACE. Data came from a NextSeq 500. TCRdb reprocessed the public reads (quality trimming at Q25 with fastp, clone calling with MiXCR) and kept in-frame beta chains. Every CDR3 protein is listed once, alongside the most common genes and DNA of its rows. This sample comprises about 180,000 distinct CDR3 sequences, 25% to 30% of them detected only once. The ten top clones hold 2.9% of the sample. The sample consisted of whole blood, taken in connection with sensitization to the hapten diphenylcyclopropenone (DPC). Every receptor here comes from a woman under 40 with alopecia areata. Some clones in this sample may be carry-over from other donors' samples.

This chain links TRBV10-3 with TRBJ2-1; perhaps TRBD2 as D (5 bases). The germline V gene has CDR1 ENHRY and CDR2 SYGVKD. The ends were cut back, 8 bases at V and 7 bases at J, with 15 bases in the middle. The CDR3 contains 13 residues. Here the CDR3 reads CAIWRMERNEQFF. CDR3 nucleotides: TGTGCCATCTGGAGGATGGAGAGGAATGAGCAGTTCTTC.

This clonotype occurred a few times. V gene TRBV20-1 combines with J gene TRBJ1-5, with 7 bases lining up with TRBD1. This CDR3 contains 13 residues. Germline CDR1 is DFQATT and CDR2 is SNEGSKA (reference sequence). Losses at the gene ends were 5 bases for V and 5 bases for J; bases not matched to a gene: 6. The CDR3 nucleotides are TGCAGTGCTGCAGGGGGGGACTATCAGCCCCAGCATTTT. Amino acids: CSAAGGDYQPQHF.

The chain combines TRBV20-1 with TRBJ2-1, with D possibly being TRBD1 or TRBD2 (7 bases each). The length of the CDR3 is 12 residues. Trimming removed 7 bases at V and 6 bases at J, with 13 bases between. Germline lookup yields CDR1 DFQATT and CDR2 SNEGSKA (reference sequence). The CDR3 region is CSGEGAGNEQFF. Written as DNA, the CDR3 is TGCAGTGGGGAGGGGGCGGGCAATGAGCAGTTCTTC.

This clonotype was counted a few times. The chain carries TRBV29-1 and TRBJ2-5; the match to TRBD2 covers 11 bases. Germline assignment: CDR1 SQVTM and CDR2 ANQGSEA. There are 14 residues in the CDR3. The trim removed 4 bases at V and 4 bases at J, leaving 5 bases unmatched. The CDR3 spells CSVARSGGAETQYF. CDR3 DNA sequence: TGCAGCGTTGCGCGTAGCGGGGGGGCAGAGACCCAGTACTTC.

This chain links TRBV20-1 with TRBJ2-7; 8 nucleotides match TRBD1. CDR3 length: 13 amino acids. Trimming took 6 bases from V and 3 from J; bases not matched to a gene: 7. Looked up from germline, CDR1 is DFQATT and CDR2 is SNEGSKA (reference sequence). CDR3 residues: CSATGQVIYEQYF. CDR3 DNA: TGCAGTGCCACGGGACAGGTCATCTACGAGCAGTACTTC.

The genes are TRBV2 and TRBJ2-3; no clear D. The CDR3 has 10 residues. CDR1 is SNHLY, CDR2 FYNNEI, per germline. Trimming removed 6 bases at V and 3 bases at J, with 1 base between. CDR3 in amino acids: CASRTDTQYF. In DNA, the CDR3 is TGTGCCAGCAGGACAGATACGCAGTATTTT.

This clonotype was found a few times. The chain joins TRBV10-3 to TRBJ1-1; no reliable D call. Germline loops: CDR1 ENHRY, CDR2 SYGVKD. CDR3 length equals 12 residues. The ends were cut back, 6 bases at V and 0 bases at J, with 5 bases in the middle. The CDR3 coding sequence is TGTGCCATCAGAACCGTGAACACTGAAGCTTTCTTT. Its protein is CAIRTVNTEAFF.

This clonotype turned up a few times. The V call is TRBV20-1, the J call TRBJ1-1, with D uncertain. Trimming left V 0 bases short and J 11 bases short, with 16 bases between. The CDR3 extends over 13 amino acids. Looked up from germline, CDR1 is DFQATT and CDR2 is SNEGSKA (reference sequence). CDR3: CSARDGRILGAFF. In DNA form, the CDR3 reads TGCAGTGCTAGAGATGGTAGGATCCTGGGGGCTTTCTTT.

The chain uses TRBV28 and TRBJ1-6; 7 bases match TRBD1. CDR3 length: 16 residues. Germline CDR1 is MDHEN and CDR2 is SYDVKM. The J segment lost 6 bases and the V segment lost 4 bases, leaving 9 bases of the junction unmatched. The CDR3 region has the DNA TGTGCCAGCAGTTATGACCCCGGGACAGTTAATTCACCCCTCCACTTT. This translates into CASSYDPGTVNSPLHF. The full variable domain, in which reference TRBV28 and TRBJ1-6 provide the parts outside the CDR3, is DVKVTQSSRYLVKRTGEKVFLECVQDMDHENMFWYRQDPGLGLRLIYFSYDVKMKEKGDIPEGYSVSREKKERFSLILESASTNQTSMYLCASSYDPGTVNSPLHFGNGTRLTVT.

This clonotype has ten or more counts. The chain uses TRBV7-2 and TRBJ2-7; 7 bases are a match to TRBD2. Germline V CDR1 and CDR2: SGHTA, FQGNSA. The CDR3 has 13 amino acids. Unmatched junction bases numbered 2, after V lost 5 bases and J lost 1 base. The CDR3, as DNA: TGTGCCAGCAGCCCCGGGAGGTCCTACGAGCAGTACTTC. Its protein product is CASSPGRSYEQYF.

This clonotype was seen ten or more times. The V gene is TRBV16, the J gene TRBJ2-7; D is uncertain. The CDR3 spans 14 residues. The V end was cut by 8 bases, the J end by 6 bases, with 20 bases between. CDR1 and CDR2 (germline): KGHSY, FQNENV. Here the CDR3 DNA reads TGTGCCAGCCACCCCGGACCCTCGCCCTCCGAGCAGTACTTC. Residues: CASHPGPSPSEQYF.

This clonotype was counted a few times. This chain joins TRBV20-1 and TRBJ1-4, with 7 bases lining up with TRBD1. Germline values: CDR1 DFQATT, CDR2 SNEGSKA (reference sequence). V was clipped by 6 bases and J by 3 bases; unmatched bases: 7. CDR3 length: 14 residues. CDR3 sequence: CSADHRGSNEKLFF. As DNA, the CDR3 is TGCAGTGCCGACCACAGGGGCTCTAATGAAAAACTGTTTTTT.